The 25 T cell receptor beta chains presented below share a single source sample, sequenced in a study of T cells in narcolepsy. Method: immunoSEQ multiplex PCR; TCRdb's copy keeps in-frame clones and lacks some. The data hold roughly 18,000 clones, with 80% to 90% observed a single time. Sequencing was performed on memory (CD45RA-) CD4+ T cells from blood. These TCRs come from a human donor in good health.

This clone appeared a single time. The rearrangement joins TRBV7-2 to TRBJ2-5, with 9 bases aligning to TRBD2. The end of the DNA aligns better with TRBJ2-7, so the J call may be wrong. Germline V gives CDR1 SGHTA, CDR2 FQGNSA. The length of the CDR3 is 14 residues. The CDR3 protein is CASSMASGNREQYF. The CDR3 DNA is TGTGCCAGCAGTATGGCTAGCGGGAACCGCGAGCAGTACTTC.

This CDR3 reads CASSPLAAQETQYF. CDR3 DNA sequence: TGTGCCAGCTCACCGCTAGCGGCTCAAGAGACCCAGTACTTC. The chain recombines TRBV18 with TRBJ2-5; 7 bases align to TRBD2. CDR3 length equals 14 residues. Losses at the gene ends were 3 bases for V and 2 bases for J; bases not matched to a gene: 3. The germline CDR1 and CDR2 sequences are KGHSH and LQKENI. Full variable domain (remainder filled in from reference TRBV18 and TRBJ2-5): NAGVMQNPRHLVRRRGQEARLRCSPMKGHSHVYWYRQLPEEGLKFMVYLQKENIIDESGMPKERFSAEFPKEGPSILRIQQVVRGDSAAYFCASSPLAAQETQYFGPGTRLLVL.

This chain joins TRBV5-1 and TRBJ2-1; 10 bases line up with TRBD2. The CDR3 runs 16 residues. V dropped 0 bases and J dropped 10; count of bases not matched to a gene: 10. Germline assignment: CDR1 SGHRS and CDR2 YFSETQ. The CDR3: CASSLALDLAGAEQFF. The CDR3 nucleotides read TGCGCCAGCAGCTTGGCTCTCGACCTAGCGGGGGCCGAGCAGTTCTTC.

V gene TRBV4-1 combines with J gene TRBJ2-2; TRBD2 agrees at 8 bases. V was pared by 3 bases and J by 5 bases, with 8 bases of the junction left unmatched. Germline CDR1 MGHRA, CDR2 YSYEKL. The CDR3 consists of 16 residues. The DNA of the CDR3 is TGCGCCAGCAGCCAGGGAAGCGGGAGAGCTACCGGGGAGCTGTTTTTT. This codes for CASSQGSGRATGELFF.

The chain links TRBV7-2 to TRBJ2-5; D not resolved. The CDR3 spans 16 residues. V lost 1 base to trimming and J lost 1 base, with 13 bases between them. CDR1 is SGHTA and CDR2 is FQGNSA in the germline V gene. The CDR3 sequence is CASSLVSNSIQETQYF. CDR3 bases: TGTGCCAGCAGCTTAGTATCGAACAGTATCCAAGAGACCCAGTACTTC.

This clone occurred once. J is TRBJ2-7 and V is TRBV12-5, with 7 bases fitting TRBD2. The CDR3 length is 13 residues. The V and J ends lost 2 bases and 8 bases, in that order; junction bases with no gene match: 6. Germline CDR1 LGHNT, CDR2 FRNRAP. CDR3 DNA sequence: TGTGCTAGTGGTTTGTATGGTAGCGGGCAGCAGTACTTC. The encoded protein is CASGLYGSGQQYF.

Here the CDR3 reads CASSLAPWRDTEAFF. CDR3 bases: TGCGCCAGCAGCTTGGCACCCTGGAGAGACACTGAAGCTTTCTTT. The chain couples TRBV5-1 to TRBJ1-1; D ambiguous. Per the germline V gene, CDR1 is SGHRS and CDR2 is YFSETQ. V lost 0 bases and J lost 3, with 12 bases in between. This CDR3 region has 15 residues.

This clone turned up a few times. This chain joins TRBV5-1 and TRBJ2-7, with a possible D match to TRBD1 (6 bases). CDR1 and CDR2 (germline): SGHRS, YFSETQ. The CDR3 covers 17 residues. V was cut by 4 bases and J by 6 bases, with 26 bases left in between. CDR3 protein: CASSPRPQGLADREQYF. The CDR3 coding sequence is TGCGCCAGCAGCCCTCGGCCACAGGGTTTGGCCGATCGCGAGCAGTACTTC.

CDR3 in amino acids: CASSLDGPGAYEQYF. CDR3 DNA sequence: TGCGCCAGCAGCTTGGACGGGCCCGGGGCCTACGAGCAGTACTTC. V usage is TRBV5-1 and J usage is TRBJ2-7; the D gene is possibly TRBD2 (5 bases). Trimming pared 0 bases from V and 2 bases from J, leaving 12 bases between. Germline values: CDR1 SGHRS, CDR2 YFSETQ. The CDR3 extends over 15 amino acids. Looking up the rest from reference TRBV5-1 and TRBJ2-7 gives the full variable domain: KAGVTQTPRYLIKTRGQQVTLSCSPISGHRSVSWYQQTPGQGLQFLFEYFSETQRNKGNFPGRFSGRQFSNSRSEMNVSTLELGDSALYLCASSLDGPGAYEQYFGPGTRLTVT.

The chain couples TRBV7-2 to TRBJ2-5; TRBD2 is a possible D gene (6 bases). The CDR3 totals 14 residues. Deletions cut 5 bases from V and 4 bases from J, with 14 bases between. Germline assignment: CDR1 SGHTA and CDR2 FQGNSA. This CDR3 is CASSLSGLSETQYF. The CDR3 coding sequence is TGTGCCAGCAGCCTGTCGGGACTTTCAGAGACCCAGTACTTC.

The chain has TRBV5-4 and TRBJ2-5; TRBD1 aligns across 8 bases. The germline CDR1 and CDR2 sequences are SGHNT and YYREEE (reference sequence). V lost 5 bases and J lost 4; bases outside the gene matches: 13. The CDR3 totals 16 residues. The CDR3 is CASRNRQGSVGETQYF. Written as DNA, the CDR3 is TGTGCCAGCAGAAATAGACAGGGGTCGGTGGGAGAGACCCAGTACTTC.

V gene TRBV2 combines with J gene TRBJ1-1; D not certain. Germline V lookup: CDR1 SNHLY, CDR2 FYNNEI. The CDR3 sequence is 14 residues long. V was shortened by 5 bases and J by 7 bases, with 17 bases between the two germline ends. The CDR3 reads CASSLDRKIGEAFF. The DNA of the CDR3 is TGTGCCAGCAGTCTGGATCGTAAGATTGGTGAAGCTTTCTTT.

The chain employs TRBV25-1 and TRBJ1-2; D unclear. This CDR3 comprises 13 residues. V shed 3 bases and J shed 8 bases, with 13 bases lying between them. Germline CDR1 is MGHDK and CDR2 is SYGVNS. For the CDR3, the DNA is TGTGCCAGCAGTGAGACTGGGGTCAGAGGCTACACCTTC. Translating gives CASSETGVRGYTF.

The chain combines TRBV5-6 with TRBJ2-1; 9 nucleotides align to TRBD2. The CDR3 contains 17 residues. The V gene's germline CDR1 is SGHDT and CDR2 YYEEEE. The junction had 11 bases not matched to a gene; V was cut back by 4 bases and J by 3 bases. The CDR3 DNA reads as TGTGCCAGCAGCCAACCTCGCTCTAGCGGGATCTACAATGAGCAGTTCTTC. Translated: CASSQPRSSGIYNEQFF.

This chain links TRBV6-5 with TRBJ2-7; 8 positions match TRBD1. The J segment lost 6 bases and the V segment lost 2 bases, leaving 6 bases of the junction unmatched. Germline CDR1 is MNHEY and CDR2 is SVGAGI. The CDR3 sequence is 14 residues long. The CDR3 is CASSYLNTGGEQYF. CDR3 coding DNA: TGTGCCAGCAGTTACCTAAACACAGGGGGCGAGCAGTACTTC.

The chain carries TRBV13 and TRBJ1-5; 12 bases align to TRBD1. Germline V gives CDR1 PRHDT, CDR2 FYEKMQ (reference sequence). The trim removed 5 bases at V and 0 bases at J, leaving 5 bases unmatched. CDR3 size: 17 residues. The CDR3 loop is CASSLGTGGNSNQPQHF. The CDR3 DNA is TGTGCCAGCAGCCTCGGGACAGGGGGCAATAGCAATCAGCCCCAGCATTTT.

J is TRBJ2-7 and V is TRBV6-6; TRBD2 matches at 7 bases. Germline CDR1 is MNHNY and CDR2 is SVGAGI (reference sequence). The CDR3 covers 16 residues. Trimming cost V 4 bases and J 2 bases; bases outside gene matches: 11. CDR3 sequence reads: CASSSVSRDYTYEQYF. CDR3 sequence (DNA): TGTGCCAGCAGTTCCGTCAGCCGGGACTATACCTACGAGCAGTACTTC.

The chain combines TRBV27 with TRBJ2-2; 9 bases match TRBD2. The CDR3 has 18 residues. Trimming took 3 bases from V and 0 from J; bases not matched to a gene: 8. CDR1 MNHEY and CDR2 SMNVEV come from the germline V gene (reference sequence). This chain's CDR3 is CASSFSKSGGTNTGELFF. The DNA for the CDR3 is TGTGCCAGCAGTTTCAGTAAGAGCGGGGGGACGAACACCGGGGAGCTGTTTTTT.

The chain is built from TRBV6-5 and TRBJ2-1, with TRBD2 as a possible D gene (5 bases). Germline V CDR1 and CDR2: MNHEY, SVGAGI. The CDR3 contains 14 residues. V was pared by 7 bases and J by 3 bases, with 13 bases between. The CDR3 loop is CASKKKGDYNEQFF. Written as DNA, the CDR3 is TGTGCCAGCAAAAAAAAGGGAGACTACAATGAGCAGTTCTTC.

The V call is TRBV6-1, the J call TRBJ1-1, with TRBD1 as a possible D gene (5 bases). The CDR3 spans 12 residues. The germline V gene encodes CDR1 MNHNS and CDR2 SASEGT. Trimming removed 2 bases from V and 5 bases from J, with 6 bases in between. In DNA form, the CDR3 reads TGTGCCAGCAGTGAACGGGGGACTGAAGCTTTCTTT. It translates to CASSERGTEAFF.

The genes are TRBV29-1 and TRBJ2-3; weak D call: TRBD1 (5 bases). The CDR3 consists of 14 residues. Germline V gene data show CDR1 as SQVTM and CDR2 as ANQGSEA. The ends were cut back, 6 bases at V and 1 base at J, with 14 bases in the middle. The CDR3 loop is CSVWGGAGTDTQYF. In DNA form, the CDR3 reads TGCAGCGTATGGGGTGGGGCAGGCACAGATACGCAGTATTTT.

In its sample, this clone was seen once. The CDR3 region has the DNA TGTGCCACCCGGGTCGGAGATACGCAGTATTTT. Translation: CATRVGDTQYF. The genes are TRBV6-1 and TRBJ2-3; no firm D call. V lost 10 bases and J 5 bases, leaving 10 bases between the germline ends. Germline lookup yields CDR1 MNHNS and CDR2 SASEGT. CDR3 size: 11 residues.

This chain connects TRBV7-6 to TRBJ1-4; a possible D gene is TRBD1 (6 bases). Trimming removed 5 bases from V and 4 bases from J, with 14 bases in between. Germline assignment: CDR1 SGHVS and CDR2 FNYEAQ. The CDR3 extends over 15 amino acids. CDR3 protein: CASSPDSGVNEKLFF. CDR3 nucleotides: TGTGCCAGCAGCCCTGATTCAGGGGTTAATGAAAAACTGTTTTTT.

This chain uses TRBV7-9 with TRBJ1-1; D gene uncertain. Germline V lookup: CDR1 SEHNR, CDR2 FQNEAQ (reference sequence). The germline V and J ends were trimmed by 5 bases and 8 bases, with 12 bases remaining between them. The CDR3 consists of 12 residues. This CDR3 reads CASSRDLAEAFF. The CDR3, as DNA: TGTGCCAGCAGCCGCGACCTGGCCGAAGCTTTCTTT.

The J gene is TRBJ2-7, the V gene TRBV2; 7 bases agree with TRBD1. The CDR3 has 14 amino acids. Germline values: CDR1 SNHLY, CDR2 FYNNEI. V lost 8 bases and J lost 1; bases outside the gene matches: 8. This chain's CDR3 is CASHEATGSYEQYF. The CDR3 bases are TGTGCCAGCCACGAGGCGACAGGGTCCTACGAGCAGTACTTC. The full variable domain, its missing parts supplied by reference TRBV2 and TRBJ2-7, is EPEVTQTPSHQVTQMGQEVILRCVPISNHLYFYWYRQILGQKVEFLVSFYNNEISEKSEIFDDQFSVERPDGSNFTLKIRSTKLEDSAMYFCASHEATGSYEQYFGPGTRLTVT.